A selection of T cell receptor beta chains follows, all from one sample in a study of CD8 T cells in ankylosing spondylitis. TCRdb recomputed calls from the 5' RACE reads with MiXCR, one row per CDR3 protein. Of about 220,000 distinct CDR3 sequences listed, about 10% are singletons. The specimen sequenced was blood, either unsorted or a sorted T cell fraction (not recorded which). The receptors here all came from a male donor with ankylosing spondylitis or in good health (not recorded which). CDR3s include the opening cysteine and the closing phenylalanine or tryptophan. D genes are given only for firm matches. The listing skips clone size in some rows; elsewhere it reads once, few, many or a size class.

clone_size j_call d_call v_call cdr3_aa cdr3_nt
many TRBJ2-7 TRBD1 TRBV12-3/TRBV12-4 CASRTGLSSYEQYF TGTGCCAGCAGGACAGGGTTGAGCTCCTACGAGCAGTACTTC
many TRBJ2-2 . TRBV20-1 CSASGPDPDTGELFF TGCAGTGCTAGTGGACCCGATCCGGACACCGGGGAGCTGTTTTTT
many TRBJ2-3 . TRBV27 CASSSYTRADTQYF TGTGCCAGCAGTTCCTACACGCGCGCAGATACGCAGTATTTT
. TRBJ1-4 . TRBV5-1 CASSPNGAREKLFF TGCGCCAGCAGCCCGAACGGGGCCCGGGAAAAACTGTTTTTT
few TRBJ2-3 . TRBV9 CASGSLHRPTDTQYF TGTGCCAGCGGATCCCTTCATAGACCCACAGATACGCAGTATTTT
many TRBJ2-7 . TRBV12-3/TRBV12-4 CASRQGQSSYEQYF TGTGCCAGCAGACAAGGACAGTCGTCCTACGAGCAGTACTTC
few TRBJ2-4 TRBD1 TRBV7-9 CASSSGQGGNIQYF TGTGCCAGCAGCTCGGGACAGGGTGGAAACATTCAGTACTTC
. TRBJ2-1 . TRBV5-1 CASSFGGGPYNEQFF TGCGCCAGCAGCTTTGGGGGGGGCCCCTACAATGAGCAGTTCTTC
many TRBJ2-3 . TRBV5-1 CASSFRQGGDTQYF TGCGCCAGCAGCTTCCGACAGGGAGGAGATACGCAGTATTTT
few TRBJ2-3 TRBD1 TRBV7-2 CASSLGPRGSTDTQYF TGTGCCAGCAGCTTAGGTCCCAGGGGGAGCACAGATACGCAGTATTTT
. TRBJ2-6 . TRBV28 CASSSLLSGANVLTF TGTGCCAGCAGTTCCTTATTATCTGGGGCCAACGTCCTGACTTTC
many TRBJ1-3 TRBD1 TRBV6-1 CASSRGLDGNTIYF TGTGCCAGCAGTAGGGGGCTGGATGGAAACACCATATATTTT
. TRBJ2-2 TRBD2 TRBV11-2 CASGRGSAGELFF TGTGCCAGCGGGAGGGGATCGGCCGGGGAGCTGTTTTTT
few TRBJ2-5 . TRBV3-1 CASSHETQYF TGTGCCAGCAGCCATGAGACCCAGTACTTC
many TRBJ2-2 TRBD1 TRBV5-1 CASRTGTGTGELFF TGCGCCAGCAGGACCGGGACAGGGACCGGGGAGCTGTTTTTT
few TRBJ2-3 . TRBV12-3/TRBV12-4 CASSFVADTDTQYF TGTGCCAGCAGTTTCGTAGCGGACACAGATACGCAGTATTTT
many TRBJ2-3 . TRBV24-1 CATSDFPDADTQYF TGTGCCACCAGTGATTTTCCGGATGCAGATACGCAGTATTTT
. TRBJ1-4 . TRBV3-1 CASSRDSNEKLFF TGTGCCAGCAGCCGAGACAGTAATGAAAAACTGTTTTTT
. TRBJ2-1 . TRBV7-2 CASGIQGPSYNEQFF TGTGCCAGCGGGATCCAGGGGCCCTCCTACAATGAGCAGTTCTTC
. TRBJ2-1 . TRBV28 CASRLPREATVNEQFF TGTGCCAGCAGGTTGCCCAGGGAGGCGACGGTCAATGAGCAGTTCTTC
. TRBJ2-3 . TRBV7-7 CASSSGITDTQYF TGTGCTAGCAGCTCAGGGATCACAGATACGCAGTATTTT
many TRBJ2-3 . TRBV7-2 CASSLNRNPADTQYF TGTGCCAGCAGCTTGAATCGCAATCCGGCAGATACGCAGTATTTT
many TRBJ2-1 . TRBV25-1 CASSDSYNEQFF TGTGCCAGCAGTGATTCCTACAATGAGCAGTTCTTC
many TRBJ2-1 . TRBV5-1 CASSQEQGGNEQFF TGCGCCAGCAGCCAAGAACAGGGAGGGAATGAGCAGTTCTTC
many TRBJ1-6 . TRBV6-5 CASRGPGLVLHF TGTGCCAGCAGGGGGCCGGGGCTAGTACTCCACTTT
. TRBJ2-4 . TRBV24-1 CATSKEGNIQYF TGTGCCACGTCAAAGGAAGGAAACATTCAGTACTTC
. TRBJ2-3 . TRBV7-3 CASSPMGGGRDTQYF TGTGCCAGCAGCCCCATGGGGGGGGGCCGGGATACGCAGTATTTT
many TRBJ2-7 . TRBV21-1 CASSKSGRAWRGAYEQYF TGTGCCAGCAGCAAAAGCGGTCGAGCGTGGCGGGGTGCCTACGAGCAGTACTTC
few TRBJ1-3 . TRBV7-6 CASSPGVPYGRDMEGNTIYF TGTGCCAGCAGCCCCGGAGTCCCGTATGGCCGGGACATGGAAGGAAACACCATATATTTT
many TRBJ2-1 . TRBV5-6 CASSLGRTIYEQFF TGTGCCAGCAGCTTGGGCAGGACCATCTATGAGCAGTTCTTC
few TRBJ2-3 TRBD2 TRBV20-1 CSATARTSGGADTQYF TGCAGTGCTACCGCGAGGACTAGCGGGGGGGCTGATACGCAGTATTTT
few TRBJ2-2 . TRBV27 CASSKLTGELFF TGTGCCAGCAGCAAACTGACCGGGGAGCTGTTTTTT
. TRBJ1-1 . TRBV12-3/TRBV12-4 CASSWKGSAEAFF TGTGCCAGCAGTTGGAAGGGGAGCGCTGAAGCTTTCTTT
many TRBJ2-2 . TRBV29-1 CSVARNTGELFF TGCAGCGTTGCCCGAAACACCGGGGAGCTGTTTTTT
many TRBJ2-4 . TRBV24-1 CATSDPTGRDDKNIQYF TGTGCCACCAGTGATCCCACAGGGAGGGATGACAAAAACATTCAGTACTTC
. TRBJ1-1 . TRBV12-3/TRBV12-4 CASSLWGPMNTEAFF TGTGCCAGCAGTTTATGGGGCCCCATGAACACTGAAGCTTTCTTT
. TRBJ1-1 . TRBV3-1 CASSQDLRADLNTEAFF TGTGCCAGCAGCCAAGACTTACGGGCGGACCTGAACACTGAAGCTTTCTTT
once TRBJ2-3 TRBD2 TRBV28 CASRVAGGNTDTQYF TGTGCCAGCAGGGTAGCCGGGGGGAACACAGATACGCAGTATTTT
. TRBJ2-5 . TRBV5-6 CASSLGTLETQYF TGTGCCAGCAGCTTAGGGACCCTAGAGACCCAGTACTTC